This T cell receptor beta chain was sequenced during a study of T cell repertoires in cytomegalovirus infection. Overall study: Indications came from public TCR beta signatures; they pointed to CMV infection and to a matching HLA type.

Study-wide results and caveats: The cumulative frequency of public TCR beta families identified carriers of CMV plus the relevant HLA. The ex vivo response showed dominance by HLA-C-restricted CMV-specific TCR beta clonotypes.

This clonotype was counted at least ten times. Its antigen is unknown. J lost 5 bases, V lost 6 bases, and 8 bases had no gene match. CDR1 and CDR2 (germline): MDHEN, SYDVKM. The CDR3 covers 14 residues. Using its own MiXCR run on the reads, TCRdb lists one record per CDR3 protein. The table lists 210,000 or so distinct CDR3 sequences, under 8.5% of them singletons. The sequence was obtained from a human donor in good health (CMV status not recorded). Some clones in this sample may be carry-over from other donors' samples. The chain couples TRBV28 to TRBJ1-1; 8 nucleotides line up with TRBD1. Sequencing input: PBMCs. CDR3 amino acids: CASREAGGGTEAFF. The CDR3, as DNA: TGTGCCAGCAGGGAAGCAGGGGGCGGTACTGAAGCTTTCTTT.